Following are 30 T cell receptor beta chains from one sample sequenced in a study of blood T cell repertoires in COVID-19. Generated by immunoSEQ multiplex PCR, the TCRdb table keeps only in-frame clones and is missing some. The table includes 350,000 to 450,000 clones, 70% to 90% detected once. Sequenced: PBMCs or T cells enriched from blood (not recorded which). Receptors originate from a man aged 35 to 55 in a cohort exposed to, infected with or recovered from COVID-19 (not recorded which).

The chain recombines TRBV30 with TRBJ2-7, with 12 positions matching TRBD2. The CDR3 length is 14 residues. The V segment lost 4 bases and the J segment 6 bases; nucleotides outside the gene matches: 7. CDR1 is GTSNPN, CDR2 SVGIG, per germline (reference sequence). This CDR3 reads CAWTSGRALSEQYF. DNA of the CDR3: TGTGCCTGGACTAGCGGGAGGGCCTTATCCGAGCAGTACTTC. The whole variable domain, remainder taken from reference TRBV30 and TRBJ2-7, is SQTIHQWPATLVQPVGSPLSLECTVEGTSNPNLYWYRQAAGRGLQLLFYSVGIGQISSEVPQNLSASRPQDRQFILSSKKLLLSDSGFYLCAWTSGRALSEQYFGPGTRLTVT.

J is TRBJ1-4 and V is TRBV29-1, with D possibly being TRBD1 (6 bases). The V gene's germline CDR1 is SQVTM and CDR2 ANQGSEA. This CDR3 has 12 amino acids. V shed 3 bases and J shed 10 bases, with 12 bases lying between them. The DNA for the CDR3 is TGCAGCGTTGAGTTGGGGGCAGGAAAACTGTTTTTT. It codes for CSVELGAGKLFF.

The chain links TRBV4-1 to TRBJ2-7; the match to TRBD2 covers 10 bases. J gave up 9 bases and V 1 base, and 15 bases lay outside the gene matches. The CDR3 spans 17 residues. Per germline, CDR1 MGHRA and CDR2 YSYEKL. DNA of the CDR3: TGCGCCAGCAGCCAAGTACAAGGTAGCGGGGGGCTAAACGTGCAGTACTTC. Its protein is CASSQVQGSGGLNVQYF.

The chain carries TRBV12-5 and TRBJ2-1; TRBD1 aligns across 8 bases. Germline lookup yields CDR1 LGHNT and CDR2 FRNRAP. The V and J ends lost 5 bases and 13 bases, in that order; junction bases with no gene match: 4. The CDR3 extends over 11 amino acids. CDR3 residues: CASGVGQGQFF. Written as DNA, the CDR3 is TGTGCTAGTGGTGTTGGACAGGGACAGTTCTTC.

V gene TRBV9 combines with J gene TRBJ2-5; 10 bases align to TRBD1. Per germline, CDR1 SGDLS and CDR2 YYNGEE. The ends lost 0 bases at V and 6 bases at J; junction bases unmatched: 11. This CDR3 spans 17 amino acids. For the CDR3, the DNA is TGTGCCAGCAGCGTAGGGACCGACAGGGGGCCGTGGAAGACCCAGTACTTC. Protein sequence: CASSVGTDRGPWKTQYF.

The chain joins TRBV6-5 to TRBJ1-1, with D tentatively TRBD1 (5 bases). Germline V CDR1 and CDR2: MNHEY, SVGAGI. V was pared by 5 bases and J by 8 bases, with 15 bases between. The CDR3 has 13 residues. The CDR3 DNA follows: TGTGCCAGCAGTCGGGCGGGGGGGACCGAAGCTTTCTTT. Translated: CASSRAGGTEAFF.

The rearrangement links TRBV10-1 to TRBJ2-5; 7 bases are shared with TRBD2. V dropped 6 bases and J dropped 5; count of bases not matched to a gene: 15. CDR1 is WNHNN, CDR2 SYGVQD, per germline (reference sequence). The CDR3 length is 16 residues. Here the CDR3 reads CASSPTGGSRLETQYF. Written as DNA, the CDR3 is TGCGCCAGCAGCCCGACTGGCGGGAGTAGATTGGAGACCCAGTACTTC.

The rearrangement links TRBV11-2 to TRBJ2-3, with 12 bases that match TRBD2. This CDR3 comprises 18 residues. Germline V gene sequence: CDR1 SGHAT, CDR2 FQNNGV. V lost 1 base, J lost 1 base, and 6 bases stayed unmatched. The CDR3 sequence: CASSLGGLAGVRTDTQYF. CDR3 nucleotide sequence: TGTGCCAGCAGCTTAGGGGGACTAGCGGGCGTTCGCACAGATACGCAGTATTTT. Based on the CDR3 plus reference TRBV11-2 and TRBJ2-3, the full variable domain is EAGVAQSPRYKIIEKRQSVAFWCNPISGHATLYWYQQILGQGPKLLIQFQNNGVVDDSQLPKDRFSAERLKGVDSTLKIQPAKLEDSAVYLCASSLGGLAGVRTDTQYFGPGTRLTVL.

This clone appeared a few times. The rearrangement uses TRBV28 and TRBJ2-6; 9 bases agree with TRBD2. The germline V gene has CDR1 MDHEN and CDR2 SYDVKM. V was pared by 6 bases and J by 4 bases, with 16 bases of the junction left unmatched. The CDR3 contains 19 residues. The DNA for the CDR3 is TGTGCCAGCAGCCCAAGACCTAGCGGGGTGGGTGCCGGGGCCAACGTCCTGACTTTC. Its protein is CASSPRPSGVGAGANVLTF.

The CDR3 DNA follows: TGCAGTGCTAGTGCAGGGGGTAACTATGGCTACACCTTC. Translating it yields CSASAGGNYGYTF. This sequence joins TRBV20-1 and TRBJ1-2, with 7 bases identical to TRBD1. V lost 3 bases to trimming and J lost 1 base; unmatched junction nucleotides: 2. CDR3 length equals 13 residues. Germline V gives CDR1 DFQATT, CDR2 SNEGSKA (reference sequence).

The chain carries TRBV4-1 and TRBJ2-7; TRBD1 matches 8 bases. Germline-derived CDR1 and CDR2 are MGHRA and YSYEKL. J gave up 1 base and V 0 bases, and 14 bases lay outside the gene matches. The CDR3 is made up of 19 amino acids. The CDR3 protein is CASSQDFRGRLLGSYEQYF. The CDR3 bases are TGCGCCAGCAGCCAAGACTTCAGGGGGCGCTTATTGGGGTCCTACGAGCAGTACTTC.

CDR3 nucleotides: TGTGCCAGCAAACCAGCGGGAAACAATGCGTACGAGCAGTACTTC. Translated: CASKPAGNNAYEQYF. V and J are TRBV6-5 and TRBJ2-7; TRBD2 agrees at 7 bases. This CDR3 contains 15 residues. Trimming at V came to 7 bases and at J to 4 bases, leaving 13 bases not matched to a gene. The germline gives CDR1 MNHEY, CDR2 SVGAGI.

This chain uses TRBV19 with TRBJ2-7, with a tentative D call TRBD2 (6 bases). The germline gives CDR1 LNHDA, CDR2 SQIVND (reference sequence). Trimming left V 3 bases short and J 12 bases short, with 9 bases between. CDR3 length: 10 residues. This CDR3 reads CASSMLARYF. The CDR3 DNA is TGTGCCAGTAGTATGCTAGCGCGGTACTTC.

The V call is TRBV6-5, the J call TRBJ2-5, with 10 positions matching TRBD2. V shed 6 bases, J shed 4 bases, and the junction held 8 bases outside the gene matches. This CDR3 is built from 15 residues. The V gene's germline CDR1 is MNHEY and CDR2 SVGAGI. As DNA, the CDR3 is TGTGCCAGCAGGCTTGGGCTAGCGGGAGCAGAGACCCAGTACTTC. Its translation: CASRLGLAGAETQYF.

The gene calls are TRBV27 and TRBJ1-2, with D unclear. The ends were cut back, 7 bases at V and 2 bases at J, with 14 bases in the middle. The CDR3 consists of 14 residues. The germline V gene encodes CDR1 MNHEY and CDR2 SMNVEV (reference sequence). The CDR3 loop reads CASKSADTNYGYTF. Written as DNA, the CDR3 is TGTGCCAGCAAGTCAGCCGACACGAACTATGGCTACACCTTC.

The V and J genes are TRBV6-5 and TRBJ1-5, with TRBD1 matching 7 bases. After removal of 6 bases from V and 5 bases from J, the junction contained 10 bases not matched to a gene. From germline, CDR1 is MNHEY and CDR2 SVGAGI. This CDR3 spans 15 amino acids. The CDR3 region is CASRRQGISDQPQHF. CDR3 in DNA: TGTGCCAGCAGACGACAGGGCATTTCGGATCAGCCCCAGCATTTT.

This rearrangement joins TRBV27 to TRBJ1-1; no reliable D call. Germline CDR1 and CDR2: MNHEY and SMNVEV (reference sequence). Deletions cut 0 bases from V and 4 bases from J, with 12 bases between. There are 15 residues in the CDR3. For the CDR3, the DNA is TGTGCCAGCAGTTTATCGGACGGGATAGGCACTGAAGCTTTCTTT. It encodes CASSLSDGIGTEAFF.

V usage is TRBV30 and J usage is TRBJ1-6, with D perhaps TRBD1 (5 bases). CDR1 and CDR2 from the germline V gene are GTSNPN and SVGIG (reference sequence). This CDR3 is built from 15 residues. Trimming removed 0 bases from V and 1 base from J, with 7 bases in between. The CDR3 loop is CAWSVRGSYNSPLHF. The CDR3 region has the DNA TGTGCCTGGAGTGTAAGGGGTTCCTATAATTCACCCCTCCACTTT.

The genes are TRBV4-1 and TRBJ2-7, with D possibly matching TRBD1 (6 bases). This CDR3 has 15 residues. From germline, CDR1 is MGHRA and CDR2 YSYEKL. Trimming left V 1 base short and J 3 bases short, with 13 bases between. CDR3 loop: CASSQGQGRVYEQYF. Here the CDR3 DNA reads TGCGCCAGCAGCCAAGGGCAGGGGCGCGTCTACGAGCAGTACTTC.

The gene calls are TRBV7-2 and TRBJ2-7, with 10 bases identical to TRBD2. The junction had 9 bases not matched to a gene; V was cut back by 2 bases and J by 5 bases. The CDR3 has 16 residues. In germline, CDR1 is SGHTA, CDR2 FQGNSA. The CDR3 loop reads CASSLRTGTSDDEQYF. Written as DNA, the CDR3 is TGTGCCAGCAGCTTAAGGACCGGGACTAGCGACGACGAGCAGTACTTC. Together with reference TRBV7-2 and TRBJ2-7, the CDR3 gives the full variable domain: GAGVSQSPSNKVTEKGKDVELRCDPISGHTALYWYRQSLGQGLEFLIYFQGNSAPDKSGLPSDRFSAERTGGSVSTLTIQRTQQEDSAVYLCASSLRTGTSDDEQYFGPGTRLTVT.

The chain combines TRBV12-5 with TRBJ1-3, with D uncertain. Trimming removed 1 base at V and 3 bases at J, with 4 bases between. The germline V gene encodes CDR1 LGHNT and CDR2 FRNRAP. The CDR3 totals 13 residues. CDR3 sequence: CASGLGHGNTIYF. CDR3 bases: TGTGCTAGTGGTTTGGGACATGGAAACACCATATATTTT.

J is TRBJ2-3 and V is TRBV14, with D possibly matching TRBD1 (6 bases). The CDR3 is 14 residues long. CDR1 is SGHDN and CDR2 is FVKESK in the germline V gene. Trimming shortened V by 2 bases and J by 4 bases, and 10 bases separated the two germline ends. CDR3 residues: CASSQTRGSDTQYF. CDR3 nucleotides: TGTGCCAGCAGCCAAACCAGGGGCTCAGATACGCAGTATTTT. Full variable domain (missing parts from reference TRBV14 and TRBJ2-3): EAGVTQFPSHSVIEKGQTVTLRCDPISGHDNLYWYRRVMGKEIKFLLHFVKESKQDESGMPNNRFLAERTGGTYSTLKVQPAELEDSGVYFCASSQTRGSDTQYFGPGTRLTVL.

This rearrangement joins TRBV30 to TRBJ2-5; tentatively, D is TRBD1 (6 bases). CDR1 and CDR2 (germline): GTSNPN, SVGIG (reference sequence). The CDR3 contains 15 residues. V lost 0 bases to trimming and J lost 1 base, with 12 bases between them. For the CDR3, the DNA is TGTGCCTGGAGTGTAACACAGGGATCCCAAGAGACCCAGTACTTC. Its protein is CAWSVTQGSQETQYF.

In the case of this clone: The identical CDR3 is also encoded by other nucleotide sequences in the sample. This rearrangement joins TRBV4-1 to TRBJ2-6, with 7 bases that match TRBD1. Germline trimming cut 1 base from V and 2 bases from J; bases unmatched to any gene: 2. The CDR3 loop spans 16 amino acids. Germline V gives CDR1 MGHRA, CDR2 YSYEKL. CDR3 sequence: CASSQGTGAGANVLTF. The CDR3 DNA follows: TGCGCCAGCAGCCAAGGCACAGGGGCTGGGGCCAACGTCCTGACTTTC.

The gene calls are TRBV11-2 and TRBJ1-1, with 10 bases identical to TRBD1. This CDR3 spans 17 amino acids. Trimming at V came to 0 bases and at J to 5 bases, leaving 9 bases not matched to a gene. CDR1 is SGHAT, CDR2 FQNNGV, per germline. CDR3 DNA sequence: TGTGCCAGCAGCTTAGAGGCGGGACAGGGGTTTTTAACTGAAGCTTTCTTT. It is translated as CASSLEAGQGFLTEAFF.

This sequence joins TRBV18 and TRBJ2-7; the match to TRBD2 covers 11 bases. This CDR3 region has 17 residues. Germline CDR1 reads KGHSH; CDR2 reads LQKENI. Trimming removed 6 bases from V and 0 bases from J; junction bases left unmatched: 10. In DNA form, the CDR3 reads TGTGCCAGCTCTACGGGACTAGCGGCCATGAGCTCCTACGAGCAGTACTTC. Encoded protein: CASSTGLAAMSSYEQYF.

The CDR3, as DNA: TGTGCCAGCAGCTTGGTAACAGTTGAAGAGACCCAGTACTTC. It encodes CASSLVTVEETQYF. The J gene is TRBJ2-5, the V gene TRBV5-6; D is undetermined. The V and J ends lost 0 bases and 3 bases respectively, with 9 bases between them. The germline V gene has CDR1 SGHDT and CDR2 YYEEEE. The CDR3 has 14 residues.

V and J are TRBV6-5 and TRBJ2-5, with 8 bases aligning to TRBD2. Per germline, CDR1 MNHEY and CDR2 SVGAGI. The CDR3 consists of 14 residues. V was pared by 6 bases and J by 1 base, with 4 bases of the junction left unmatched. Here the CDR3 DNA reads TGTGCCAGCAGAATAGCGGGGTCCCAAGAGACCCAGTACTTC. It translates to CASRIAGSQETQYF.

J is TRBJ2-3 and V is TRBV15; 9 bases match TRBD2. V trimming: 3 bases; J trimming: 2 bases; junction bases outside the gene matches: 6. Per the germline V gene, CDR1 is LNHNV and CDR2 is YYDKDF (reference sequence). There are 16 residues in the CDR3. CDR3 coding DNA: TGTGCCACCAGCAGCCAAAGCGGGAGGAACACAGATACGCAGTATTTT. Its protein product is CATSSQSGRNTDTQYF. Full variable domain (missing parts from reference TRBV15 and TRBJ2-3): DAMVIQNPRYQVTQFGKPVTLSCSQTLNHNVMYWYQQKSSQAPKLLFHYYDKDFNNEADTPDNFQSRRPNTSFCFLDIRSPGLGDTAMYLCATSSQSGRNTDTQYFGPGTRLTVL.

This clone was picked up one time. The chain is built from TRBV19 and TRBJ1-2; tentative D call: TRBD1 (5 bases). Deletions cut 3 bases from V and 5 bases from J, with 10 bases between. From germline, CDR1 is LNHDA and CDR2 SQIVND (reference sequence). This CDR3 has 13 amino acids. Here the CDR3 DNA reads TGTGCCAGTAGTATTGAACGGGGGTATGGCTACACCTTC. This codes for CASSIERGYGYTF.